What follows are 7 T cell receptor beta chains derived from one specimen sequenced in a study of cytomegalovirus exposure and HLA in healthy donors. The PCR was carried out with 60 Vbeta primers and 13 Jbeta primers. Repertoires were generated with immunoSEQ multiplex PCR, while TCRdb's copy carries only in-frame clones and drops some. Of some 160,000 clones listed, around 80% are singletons. The specimen was PBMCs. The receptors derive from a woman between 35 and 50 years old in good health and CMV-seronegative.

The chain is built from TRBV6-5 and TRBJ2-5; TRBD1 might be the D (6 bases). CDR3 length: 14 amino acids. Germline CDR1 MNHEY, CDR2 SVGAGI. Trimming removed 2 bases from V and 4 bases from J, with 11 bases in between. This CDR3 reads CASSYQGTGETQYF. CDR3 sequence (DNA): TGTGCCAGCAGTTACCAGGGGACGGGAGAGACCCAGTACTTC.

This chain uses TRBV27 with TRBJ2-7, with 8 bases matching TRBD1. Trimming cost V 6 bases and J 4 bases; bases outside gene matches: 11. CDR3 size: 15 residues. Germline V CDR1 and CDR2: MNHEY, SMNVEV (reference sequence). The CDR3 DNA reads TGTGCCAGCAGGACCCTGCGACAGGGGACATACGAGCAGTACTTC. It yields the protein CASRTLRQGTYEQYF.

This chain connects TRBV6-1 to TRBJ2-6, with 8 bases fitting TRBD1. The germline CDR1 and CDR2 sequences are MNHNS and SASEGT. Trimming took 2 bases from V and 4 from J; bases not matched to a gene: 4. This CDR3 is built from 16 residues. The CDR3 nucleotides read TGTGCCAGCAGTGAATCGACAGGGGTAGGGGCCAACGTCCTGACTTTC. Translated: CASSESTGVGANVLTF.

Details on this clone: The junction departs from the called germline gene at one end, perhaps through a read error. The chain carries TRBV29-1 and TRBJ2-2; the match to TRBD2 covers 9 bases. This CDR3 is 16 amino acids long. In germline, CDR1 is SQVTM, CDR2 ANQGSEA. DNA of the CDR3: TGCAGCGTCGAAGCGACTAGCGGCCCGAGAACCGGGGAGCTGTTTTTT. Amino acids: CSVEATSGPRTGELFF.

The J gene is TRBJ1-4, the V gene TRBV4-1; 11 bases fit TRBD1. Per the germline V gene, CDR1 is MGHRA and CDR2 is YSYEKL. The CDR3 loop spans 16 amino acids. V gave up 1 base and J gave up 10 bases; unmatched junction bases: 8. The DNA of the CDR3 is TGCGCCAGCAGCCAAGCTCCCGGACAGGGGGCTGGAAAACTGTTTTTT. Translation: CASSQAPGQGAGKLFF.

The chain employs TRBV30 and TRBJ1-6; maybe TRBD1 (5 bases). The CDR3 sequence is 15 residues long. Trimming removed 0 bases from V and 5 bases from J, with 11 bases in between. Per germline, CDR1 GTSNPN and CDR2 SVGIG (reference sequence). CDR3 region: CAWSVQSTDNSPLHF. The CDR3 DNA reads as TGTGCCTGGAGTGTACAGTCGACAGATAATTCACCCCTCCACTTT.

This chain uses TRBV7-2 with TRBJ1-2; D is perhaps TRBD1 (5 bases). V was trimmed by 8 bases and J by 6 bases, leaving 16 bases between them. CDR1 is SGHTA, CDR2 FQGNSA, per germline. This CDR3 is 13 amino acids long. CDR3 DNA: TGTGCCAGCCAGCTTAGCAGGGTCGATGGCTACACCTTC. Translation: CASQLSRVDGYTF.